This T cell receptor beta chain stems from a study of early T cells in non-severe SARS-CoV-2 infection. Study information: Unsorted whole blood bulk RNA was sequenced, with unpaired chains.

This clonotype has a handful of counts. The antigen is not known. Overall study results and limits: The study's VDJdb matching favored anti-spike CD8 responses and missed private and CD4 specificities.

Trimming cost V 3 bases and J 0 bases, with 9 bases left between them. Germline CDR1 MGHDK, CDR2 SYGVNS. The CDR3 covers 15 residues. Individually, cDNA molecules had unique molecular identifiers attached to them. One entry per CDR3 protein results from TCRdb running MiXCR on the 5' RACE reads. The repertoire holds 95,000 to 100,000 distinct CDR3 sequences, with approximately 10% as singletons. The material sequenced was whole blood. The V gene is TRBV25-1, the J gene TRBJ1-3, with D perhaps TRBD1 (5 bases). The TCR originated in an adult who was a healthcare worker with PCR-confirmed SARS-CoV-2 infection or an uninfected control (not recorded which). This CDR3 reads CASSDQGTSGNTIYF. CDR3 coding DNA: TGTGCCAGCAGTGATCAGGGTACCTCTGGAAACACCATATATTTT. Looking up the rest from reference TRBV25-1 and TRBJ1-3 gives the full variable domain: EADIYQTPRYLVIGTGKKITLECSQTMGHDKMYWYQQDPGMELHLIHYSYGVNSTEKGDLSSESTVSRIRTEHFPLTLESARPSHTSQYLCASSDQGTSGNTIYFGEGSWLTVV.